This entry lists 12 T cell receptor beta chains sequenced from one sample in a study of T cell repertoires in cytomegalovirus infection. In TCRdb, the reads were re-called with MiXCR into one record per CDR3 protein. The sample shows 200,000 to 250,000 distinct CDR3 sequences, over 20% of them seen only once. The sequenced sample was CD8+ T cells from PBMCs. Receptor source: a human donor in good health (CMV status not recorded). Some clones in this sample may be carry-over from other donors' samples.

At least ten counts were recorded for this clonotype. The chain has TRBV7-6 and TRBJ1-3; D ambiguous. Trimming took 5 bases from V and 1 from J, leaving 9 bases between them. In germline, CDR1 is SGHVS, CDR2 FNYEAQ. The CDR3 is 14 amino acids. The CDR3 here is CASSPRGSGNTIYF. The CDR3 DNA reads TGTGCCAGCAGCCCCCGAGGTTCTGGAAACACCATATATTTT.

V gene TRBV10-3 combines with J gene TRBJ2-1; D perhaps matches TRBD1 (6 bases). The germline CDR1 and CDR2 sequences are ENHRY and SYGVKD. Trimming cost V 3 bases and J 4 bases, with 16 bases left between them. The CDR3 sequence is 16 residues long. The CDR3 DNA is TGTGCCATCAGTGAACGTGGGACAACCCTATACAATGAGCAGTTCTTC. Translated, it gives CAISERGTTLYNEQFF.

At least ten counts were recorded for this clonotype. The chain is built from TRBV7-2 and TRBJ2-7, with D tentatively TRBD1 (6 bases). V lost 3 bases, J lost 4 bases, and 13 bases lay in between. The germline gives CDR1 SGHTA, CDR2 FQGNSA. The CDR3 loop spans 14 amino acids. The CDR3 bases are TGTGCCAGCAGCTTCGCTGGGGGCCAGTACGAGCAGTACTTC. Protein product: CASSFAGGQYEQYF.

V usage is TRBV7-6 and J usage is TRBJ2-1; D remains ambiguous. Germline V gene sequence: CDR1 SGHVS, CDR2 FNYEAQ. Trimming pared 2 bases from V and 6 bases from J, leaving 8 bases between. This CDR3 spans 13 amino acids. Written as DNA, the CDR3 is TGTGCCAGCAGCTTACAGATTACCAATGAGCAGTTCTTC. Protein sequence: CASSLQITNEQFF. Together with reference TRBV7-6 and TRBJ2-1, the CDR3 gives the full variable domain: GAGVSQSPRYKVTKRGQDVALRCDPISGHVSLYWYRQALGQGPEFLTYFNYEAQQDKSGLPNDRFSAERPEGSISTLTIQRTEQRDSAMYRCASSLQITNEQFFGPGTRLTVL.

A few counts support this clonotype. DNA for the CDR3: TGTGCCAGCAGTGATGTTAGGGACTACAATGAGCAGTTCTTC. It yields the protein CASSDVRDYNEQFF. This chain links TRBV6-4 with TRBJ2-1; D gene unclear. Trimming removed 3 bases at V and 3 bases at J, with 9 bases between. The length of the CDR3 is 14 residues. Germline CDR1 reads MRHNA; CDR2 reads SNTAGT.

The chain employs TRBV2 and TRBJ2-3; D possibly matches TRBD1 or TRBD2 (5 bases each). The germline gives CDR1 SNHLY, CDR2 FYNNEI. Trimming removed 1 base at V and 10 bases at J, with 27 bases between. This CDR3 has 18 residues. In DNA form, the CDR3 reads TGTGCCAGCAGTGAAGAGTTTATGGGGGTCGCATGGGCAGTTGCGCAGTATTTT. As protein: CASSEEFMGVAWAVAQYF.

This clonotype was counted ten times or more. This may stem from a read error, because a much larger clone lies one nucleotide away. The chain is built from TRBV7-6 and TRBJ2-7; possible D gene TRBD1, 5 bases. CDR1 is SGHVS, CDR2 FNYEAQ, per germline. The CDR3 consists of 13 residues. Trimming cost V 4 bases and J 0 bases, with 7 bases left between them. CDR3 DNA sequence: TGTGCCAGCAGCTCGGACACCTCCTACGAGCAGTACTTC. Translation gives CASSSDTSYEQYF. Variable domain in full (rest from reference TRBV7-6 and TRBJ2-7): GAGVSQSPRYKVTKRGQDVALRCDPISGHVSLYWYRQALGQGPEFLTYFNYEAQQDKSGLPNDRFSAERPEGSISTLTIQRTEQRDSAMYRCASSSDTSYEQYFGPGTRLTVT.

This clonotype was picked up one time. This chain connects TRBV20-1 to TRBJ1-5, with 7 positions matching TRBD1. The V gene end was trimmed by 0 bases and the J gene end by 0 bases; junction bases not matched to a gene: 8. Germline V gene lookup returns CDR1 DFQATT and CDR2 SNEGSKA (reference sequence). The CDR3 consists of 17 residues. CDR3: CSARDRDSIYSNQPQHF. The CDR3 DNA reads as TGCAGTGCTAGAGATCGGGACAGTATCTATAGCAATCAGCCCCAGCATTTT.

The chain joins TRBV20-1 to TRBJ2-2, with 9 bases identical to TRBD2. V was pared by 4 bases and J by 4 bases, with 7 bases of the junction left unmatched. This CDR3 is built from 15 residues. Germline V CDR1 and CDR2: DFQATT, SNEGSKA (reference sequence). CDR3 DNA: TGCAGTGCTAACGGCGGGGGGGCGTTCACCGGGGAGCTGTTTTTT. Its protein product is CSANGGGAFTGELFF.

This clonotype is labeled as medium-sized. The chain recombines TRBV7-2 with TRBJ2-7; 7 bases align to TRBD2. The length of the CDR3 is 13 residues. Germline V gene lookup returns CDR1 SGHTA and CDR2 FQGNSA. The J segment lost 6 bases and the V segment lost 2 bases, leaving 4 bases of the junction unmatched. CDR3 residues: CASSLPAGVEQYF. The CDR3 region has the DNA TGTGCCAGCAGCTTACCGGCGGGGGTCGAGCAGTACTTC.

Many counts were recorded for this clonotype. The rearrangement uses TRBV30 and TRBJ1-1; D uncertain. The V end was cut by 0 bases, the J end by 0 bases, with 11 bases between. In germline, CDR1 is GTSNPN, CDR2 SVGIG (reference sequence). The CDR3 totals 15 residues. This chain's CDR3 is CAWSVWGSMNTEAFF. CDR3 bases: TGTGCCTGGAGTGTGTGGGGATCAATGAACACTGAAGCTTTCTTT.

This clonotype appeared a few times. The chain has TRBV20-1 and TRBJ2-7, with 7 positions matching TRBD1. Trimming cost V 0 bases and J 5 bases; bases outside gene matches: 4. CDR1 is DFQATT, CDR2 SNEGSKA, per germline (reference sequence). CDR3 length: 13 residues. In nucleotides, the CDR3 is TGCAGTGCTAGAGATATAACAGGGGACGAGCAGTACTTC. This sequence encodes CSARDITGDEQYF.